The clone carrying this T cell receptor beta chain was recorded a few times. Its antigen remains unidentified. The data are from a study of T cells in Graves' hyperthyroidism and ophthalmopathy. General study points: Prediction of ophthalmopathy progression came a median roughly 6.7 months pre-onset.

This CDR3 is built from 11 residues. Trimming took off 5 bases at V and 13 bases at J, with 16 bases between the two ends. Germline V gene lookup returns CDR1 GTSNPN and CDR2 SVGIG (reference sequence). TCR beta CDR3 sequences were amplified from RNA transcripts. HTBI primers were employed in a first-round RT-PCR of the TCR CDR3. TCRdb passed the multiplex PCR reads through MiXCR, listing each CDR3 protein once. The top ten clones hold 5.5% to 7.5% of a sample with hundreds of thousands of distinct CDR3 sequences, about 15% of them seen once. The chain is built from TRBV30 and TRBJ2-3; D is possibly TRBD2 (5 bases). The sequence was obtained from a woman younger than 45 with Graves' hyperthyroidism that later progressed to Graves' ophthalmopathy. Material for sequencing was blood. As DNA, the CDR3 is TGTGCCTGGCTTGGCAGTGAGGGAGAGTATTTT. Its protein product is CAWLGSEGEYF. The whole variable domain, filled in from reference TRBV30 and TRBJ2-3, reads SQTIHQWPATLVQPVGSPLSLECTVEGTSNPNLYWYRQAAGRGLQLLFYSVGIGQISSEVPQNLSASRPQDRQFILSSKKLLLSDSGFYLCAWLGSEGEYFGPGTRLTVL.